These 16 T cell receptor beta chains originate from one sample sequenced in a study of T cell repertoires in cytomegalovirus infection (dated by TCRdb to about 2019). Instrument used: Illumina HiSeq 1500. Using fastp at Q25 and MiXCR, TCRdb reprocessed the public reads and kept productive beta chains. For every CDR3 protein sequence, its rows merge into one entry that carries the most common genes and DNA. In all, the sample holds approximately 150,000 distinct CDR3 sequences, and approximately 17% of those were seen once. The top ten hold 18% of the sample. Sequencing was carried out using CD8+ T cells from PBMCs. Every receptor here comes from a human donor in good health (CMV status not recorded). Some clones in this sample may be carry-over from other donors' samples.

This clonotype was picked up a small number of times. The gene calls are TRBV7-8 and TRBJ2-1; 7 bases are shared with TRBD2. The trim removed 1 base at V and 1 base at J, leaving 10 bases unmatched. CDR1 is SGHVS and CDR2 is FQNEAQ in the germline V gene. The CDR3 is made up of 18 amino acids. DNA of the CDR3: TGTGCCAGCAGCTTAGTATTATGGGGGAGGGTTTCCTACAATGAGCAGTTCTTC. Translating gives CASSLVLWGRVSYNEQFF. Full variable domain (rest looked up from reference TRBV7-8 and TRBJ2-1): GAGVSQSPRYKVAKRGQDVALRCDPISGHVSLFWYQQALGQGPEFLTYFQNEAQLDKSGLPSDRFFAERPEGSVSTLKIQRTQQEDSAVYLCASSLVLWGRVSYNEQFFGPGTRLTVL.

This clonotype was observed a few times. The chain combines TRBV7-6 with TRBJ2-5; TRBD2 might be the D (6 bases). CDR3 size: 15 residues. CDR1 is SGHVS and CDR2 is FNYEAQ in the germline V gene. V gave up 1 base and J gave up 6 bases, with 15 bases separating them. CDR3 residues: CASSLVEGEGKTQYF. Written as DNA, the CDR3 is TGTGCCAGCAGCTTAGTGGAGGGAGAGGGGAAGACCCAGTACTTC.

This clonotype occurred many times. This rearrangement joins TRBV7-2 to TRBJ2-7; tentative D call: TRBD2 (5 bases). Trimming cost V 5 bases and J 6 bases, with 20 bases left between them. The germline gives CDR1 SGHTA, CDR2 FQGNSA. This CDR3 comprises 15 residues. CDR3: CASSLNGGGLVEQYF. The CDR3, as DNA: TGTGCCAGCAGCCTTAACGGAGGTGGCCTGGTCGAGCAGTACTTC.

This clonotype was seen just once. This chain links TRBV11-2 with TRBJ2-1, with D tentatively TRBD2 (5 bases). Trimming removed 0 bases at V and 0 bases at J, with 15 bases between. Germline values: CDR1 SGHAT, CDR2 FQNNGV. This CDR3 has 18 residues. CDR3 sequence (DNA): TGTGCCAGCAGCTTAGATTTCGGAGCGGTGACCTCCTACAATGAGCAGTTCTTC. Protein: CASSLDFGAVTSYNEQFF.

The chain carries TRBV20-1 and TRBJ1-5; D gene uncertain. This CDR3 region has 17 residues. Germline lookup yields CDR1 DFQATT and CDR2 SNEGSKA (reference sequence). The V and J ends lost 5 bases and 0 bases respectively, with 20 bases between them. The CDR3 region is CSAPTSGGLFSNQPQHF. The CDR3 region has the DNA TGCAGTGCTCCCACCTCCGGAGGGCTTTTTAGCAATCAGCCCCAGCATTTT.

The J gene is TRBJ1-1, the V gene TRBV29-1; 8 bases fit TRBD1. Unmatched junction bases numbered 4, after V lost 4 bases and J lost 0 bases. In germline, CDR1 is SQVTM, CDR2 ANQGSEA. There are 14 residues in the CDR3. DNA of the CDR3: TGCAGCGTTGGGACAGGGAACATGAACACTGAAGCTTTCTTT. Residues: CSVGTGNMNTEAFF.

CDR3 region: CASSLVTGVRQAQYF. CDR3 coding DNA: TGTGCCAGCAGTTTAGTCACCGGGGTACGTCAGGCCCAGTACTTC. The chain recombines TRBV28 with TRBJ2-5, with a weak D call TRBD2 (5 bases). The CDR3 runs 15 residues. Trimming stripped 2 bases from V and 9 bases from J, with 19 bases between. CDR1 and CDR2 (germline): MDHEN, SYDVKM. The full variable domain, rest sourced from reference TRBV28 and TRBJ2-5, is DVKVTQSSRYLVKRTGEKVFLECVQDMDHENMFWYRQDPGLGLRLIYFSYDVKMKEKGDIPEGYSVSREKKERFSLILESASTNQTSMYLCASSLVTGVRQAQYFGPGTRLLVL.

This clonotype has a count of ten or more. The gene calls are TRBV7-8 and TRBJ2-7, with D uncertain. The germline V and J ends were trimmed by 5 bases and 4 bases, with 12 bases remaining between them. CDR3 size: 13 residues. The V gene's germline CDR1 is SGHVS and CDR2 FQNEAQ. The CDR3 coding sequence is TGTGCCAGCAGCACCAGTGCGAGTTACGAGCAGTACGTC. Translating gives CASSTSASYEQYV.

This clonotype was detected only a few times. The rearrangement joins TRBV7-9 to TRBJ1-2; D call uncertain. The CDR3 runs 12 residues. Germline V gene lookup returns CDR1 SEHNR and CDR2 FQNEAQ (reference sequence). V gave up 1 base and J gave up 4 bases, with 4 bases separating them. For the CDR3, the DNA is TGTGCCAGCAGCTTAGGCTTCTATGGCTACACCTTC. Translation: CASSLGFYGYTF.

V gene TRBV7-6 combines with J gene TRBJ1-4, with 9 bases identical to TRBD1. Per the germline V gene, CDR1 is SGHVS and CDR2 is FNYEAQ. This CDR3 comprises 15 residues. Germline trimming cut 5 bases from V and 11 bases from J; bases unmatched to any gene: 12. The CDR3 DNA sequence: TGTGCCAGCAGCACCTCACAGGGGGCCTTGCCGAAACTGTTTTTT. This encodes CASSTSQGALPKLFF.

In DNA, the CDR3 is TGTGCCAGCAGTCAGTGGGCTAGCGGCCCCAATGAGCAGTTCTTC. Amino acid sequence: CASSQWASGPNEQFF. This chain links TRBV27 with TRBJ2-1; 7 bases align to TRBD2. The trim removed 5 bases at V and 6 bases at J, leaving 10 bases unmatched. CDR1 is MNHEY and CDR2 is SMNVEV in the germline V gene (reference sequence). The CDR3 length is 15 residues.

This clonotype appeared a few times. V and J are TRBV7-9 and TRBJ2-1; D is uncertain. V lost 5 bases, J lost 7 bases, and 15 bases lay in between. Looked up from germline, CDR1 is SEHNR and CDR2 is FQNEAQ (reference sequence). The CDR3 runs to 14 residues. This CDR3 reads CASSLHGLQNEQFF. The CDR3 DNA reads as TGTGCCAGCAGCCTCCATGGCCTGCAAAATGAGCAGTTCTTC. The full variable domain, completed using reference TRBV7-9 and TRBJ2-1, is DTGVSQNPRHKITKRGQNVTFRCDPISEHNRLYWYRQTLGQGPEFLTYFQNEAQLEKSRLLSDRFSAERPKGSFSTLEIQRTEQGDSAMYLCASSLHGLQNEQFFGPGTRLTVL.

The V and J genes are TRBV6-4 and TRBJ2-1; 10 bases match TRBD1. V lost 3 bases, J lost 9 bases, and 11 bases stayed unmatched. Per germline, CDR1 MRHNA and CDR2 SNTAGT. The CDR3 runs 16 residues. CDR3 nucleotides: TGTGCCAGCAGTGAACTGCCGGGACAGGGGAAGCTTGAGCAGTTCTTC. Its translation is CASSELPGQGKLEQFF.

This CDR3 reads CASSDWDRAYEQYF. In nucleotides, the CDR3 is TGTGCCAGCAGTGACTGGGACAGGGCCTACGAGCAGTACTTC. The J gene is TRBJ2-7, the V gene TRBV6-4, with 9 bases aligning to TRBD1. V dropped 1 base and J dropped 2; count of bases not matched to a gene: 0. This CDR3 has 14 amino acids. The germline V gene has CDR1 MRHNA and CDR2 SNTAGT.

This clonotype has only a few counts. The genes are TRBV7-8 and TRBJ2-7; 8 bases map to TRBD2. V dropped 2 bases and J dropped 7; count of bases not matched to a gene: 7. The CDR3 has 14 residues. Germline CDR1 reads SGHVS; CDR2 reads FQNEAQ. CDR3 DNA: TGTGCCAGCAGCTTAACGCGGGGGGCGGGGGAGCAGTACTTC. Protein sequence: CASSLTRGAGEQYF.

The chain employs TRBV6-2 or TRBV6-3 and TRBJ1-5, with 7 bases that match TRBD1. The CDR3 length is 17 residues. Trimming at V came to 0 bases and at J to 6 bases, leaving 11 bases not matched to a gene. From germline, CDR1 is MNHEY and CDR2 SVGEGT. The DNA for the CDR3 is TGTGCCAGCAGTTACTCGAAACTGGACAGGAGGGCTCAGCCCCAGCATTTT. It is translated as CASSYSKLDRRAQPQHF.